This T cell receptor (beta chain) stems from a study of blood T cell repertoires in COVID-19 (dated by TCRdb to about 2020). General notes on the study: The collaborator samples originated in the United States, Italy and Spain and spanned the acute and convalescent phases of COVID-19. A de-identified subject ID, COVID-19 status, age in years and sex were almost always included in the sample metadata. The repertoires were released in a freely available public database meant as a resource for research on the immune response to SARS-CoV-2. The prospective study material was composed of cDNA or gDNA derived from T cells, B-cell-depleted T cells, or PBMCs. The samples were drawn from two sources: the first 160 participants of the ongoing ImmuneRACE study, and approximately 1,300 subjects contributed by 6 global collaborators. Deeply sampled blood TCRbeta repertoires from subjects exposed to, actively infected with, or recovered from COVID-19 were included in the dataset. Where HLA class I and class II types were available, the types were taken from metadata supplied by the sample provider, not from assay-based typing.

A remark on this clone: Its antigen is unknown. No per-base quality is available; no much larger clone lies one base away.

Participants in the prospective study were enrolled through a virtual design, were aged roughly 18 to 95 years, and lived in approximately 25 United States geographic areas. In the prospective study, participants were assigned to cohorts based on the clinical history participants reported in a screening survey and a study questionnaire. Recovered participants in ImmuneRACE Cohort 3 were defined as having two consecutive negative NP/OP PCR tests, clearance from a healthcare professional, or resolution of symptoms. Each participant in the prospective study had whole blood, serum and a nasopharyngeal or oropharyngeal swab collected by mobile phlebotomists. Over a roughly two-month period, participants in the prospective study had the option of providing additional blood draws and questionnaires. Blood samples from the prospective study were shipped frozen or at room temperature prior to DNA extraction.

The immunoSEQ Assay, a bias-controlled multiplex PCR, was used to amplify TCRbeta CDR3 regions from genomic DNA. In the paper's pipeline: The number of nucleated cells in each sample was estimated from the amplification of reference gene primers within the assay. Sequence reads were collapsed and filtered to measure the absolute abundance of every unique TCRbeta CDR3 rearrangement. For each sample, productive Simpson clonality was calculated by taking the square root of Simpson's diversity index across productive rearrangements. The immuneACCESS repertoire file appears here via TCRdb, limited to in-frame rearrangements. These files lack a portion of the clones; in checked studies, under half of the deficit traces to unresolved V genes, and the cause of the others is not known. Clonal size and the V and J genes are those of that table, whereas D and trimming came from the DNA. In this sample the table shows about 410,000 clones, roughly 91% of which occur a single time. The ten largest account for 1.7% of the sample.

The germline V gene specifies SGHTA as CDR1 and FQGTGA as CDR2. Reading from cysteine to phenylalanine, the CDR3 counts 16 amino acids. Kept here is only the CDR3 DNA, which spans 48 bases and is read in frame from base 1. V is cut by 5 bases and J by 0 bases, and the space between the germline ends is 16 bases. Study-wide conclusions, independent of this receptor: Clinical and demographic metadata were provided uncurated, with the amount varying by source and participant.

The chain is made from TRBV7-3 and TRBJ1-1; possibly the D gene is TRBD1, per 5 matching bases. This TCR derives from a woman in her 30s who had recovered from COVID-19. Sequencing input: PBMCs or T cells enriched from blood (not recorded which). The CDR3 in this case is CASSPRGGWMNTEAFF. DNA sequence: TGTGCCAGCAGCCCCCGGGGGGGTTGGATGAACACTGAAGCTTTCTTT.